The clone carrying this T cell receptor (beta chain) was recorded many times. Its antigen is unidentified. The study's findings and limits: Tumor memory CD4+ T cell TCR gene usage was found to cluster with blood and lymph node memory CD4+ cells and with lymph node naive CD4+ cells.

Trimming stripped 7 bases from V and 4 bases from J, with 14 bases between. Germline loops: CDR1 MDHEN, CDR2 SYDVKM. CDR3 length: 15 amino acids. Tregs were sorted as CD4+CD25+CD127-/low cells. Semi-nested PCR with Nested Universal Primer A followed constant-region reverse priming of full-length variable regions. TCRdb recomputed calls from the 5' RACE reads with MiXCR, one row per CDR3 protein. The table includes 52,000 or so distinct CDR3 sequences, under 25% detected once. This TCR derives from a female donor with breast cancer. The gene calls are TRBV28 and TRBJ2-6; tentatively, D is TRBD2 (6 bases). Material: tumor-infiltrating Tregs sorted from the breast tumor. The CDR3 nucleotides are TGTGCCAGCAACGAGGAGGGGCCCGGGGCCAACGTCCTGACTTTC. Translated, it gives CASNEEGPGANVLTF.